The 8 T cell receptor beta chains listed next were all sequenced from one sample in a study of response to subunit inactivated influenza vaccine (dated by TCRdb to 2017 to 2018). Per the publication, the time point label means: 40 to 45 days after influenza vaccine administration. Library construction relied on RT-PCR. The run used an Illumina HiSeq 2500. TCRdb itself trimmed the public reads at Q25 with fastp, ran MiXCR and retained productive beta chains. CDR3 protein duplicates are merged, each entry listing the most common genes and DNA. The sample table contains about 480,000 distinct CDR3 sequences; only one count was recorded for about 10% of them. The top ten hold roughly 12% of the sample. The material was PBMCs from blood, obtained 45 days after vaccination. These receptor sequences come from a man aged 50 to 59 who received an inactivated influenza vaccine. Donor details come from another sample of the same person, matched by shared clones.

In DNA form, the CDR3 reads TGTGCCACCAGCAGAGGAGGGACTCTCTCCTACAATGAGCAGTTCTTC. Protein product: CATSRGGTLSYNEQFF. V usage is TRBV15 and J usage is TRBJ2-1, with a possible D match to TRBD2 (6 bases). CDR1 and CDR2 (germline): LNHNV, YYDKDF (reference sequence). V lost 1 base to trimming and J lost 0 bases, with 10 bases between them. The CDR3 sequence is 16 residues long.

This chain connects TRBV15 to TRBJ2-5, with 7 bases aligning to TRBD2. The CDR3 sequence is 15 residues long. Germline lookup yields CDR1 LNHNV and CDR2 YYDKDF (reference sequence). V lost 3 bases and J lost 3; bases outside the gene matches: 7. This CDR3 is CATSSWGLSEETQYF. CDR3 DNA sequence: TGTGCCACCAGCAGCTGGGGACTATCCGAAGAGACCCAGTACTTC. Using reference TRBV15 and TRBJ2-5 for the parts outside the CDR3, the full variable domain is DAMVIQNPRYQVTQFGKPVTLSCSQTLNHNVMYWYQQKSSQAPKLLFHYYDKDFNNEADTPDNFQSRRPNTSFCFLDIRSPGLGDTAMYLCATSSWGLSEETQYFGPGTRLLVL.

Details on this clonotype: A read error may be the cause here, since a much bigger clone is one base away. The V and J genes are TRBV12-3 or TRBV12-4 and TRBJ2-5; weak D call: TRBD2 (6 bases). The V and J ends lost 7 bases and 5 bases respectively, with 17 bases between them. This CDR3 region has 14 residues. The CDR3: CASIWEVAGETQYF. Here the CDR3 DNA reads TGTGCCAGCATCTGGGAGGTGGCAGGCGAGACCCAGTACTTC.

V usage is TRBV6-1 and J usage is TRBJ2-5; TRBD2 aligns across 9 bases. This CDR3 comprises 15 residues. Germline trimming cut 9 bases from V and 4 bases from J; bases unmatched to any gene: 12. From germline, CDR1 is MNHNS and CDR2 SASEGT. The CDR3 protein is CASRGRGGPSETQYF. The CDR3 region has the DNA TGTGCCAGTCGAGGGCGGGGGGGCCCCTCAGAGACCCAGTACTTC.

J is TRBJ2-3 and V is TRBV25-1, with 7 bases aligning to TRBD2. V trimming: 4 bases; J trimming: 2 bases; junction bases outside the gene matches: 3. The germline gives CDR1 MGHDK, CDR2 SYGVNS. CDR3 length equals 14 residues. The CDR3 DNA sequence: TGTGCCAGCAGTGGAGCGGGGTACACAGATACGCAGTATTTT. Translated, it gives CASSGAGYTDTQYF.

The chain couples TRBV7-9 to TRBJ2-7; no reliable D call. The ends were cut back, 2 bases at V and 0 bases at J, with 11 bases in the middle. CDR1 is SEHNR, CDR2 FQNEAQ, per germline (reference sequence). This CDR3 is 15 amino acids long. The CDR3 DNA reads TGTGCCAGCAGCTTACAGTCCCTGGGCTCCTACGAGCAGTACTTC. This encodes CASSLQSLGSYEQYF.

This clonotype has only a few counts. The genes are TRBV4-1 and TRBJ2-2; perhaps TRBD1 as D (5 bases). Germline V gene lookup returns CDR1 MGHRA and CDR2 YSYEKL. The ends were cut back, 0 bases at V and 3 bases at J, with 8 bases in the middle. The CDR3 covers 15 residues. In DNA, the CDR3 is TGCGCCAGCAGCCAAGATGACAGATACACCGGGGAGCTGTTTTTT. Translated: CASSQDDRYTGELFF.

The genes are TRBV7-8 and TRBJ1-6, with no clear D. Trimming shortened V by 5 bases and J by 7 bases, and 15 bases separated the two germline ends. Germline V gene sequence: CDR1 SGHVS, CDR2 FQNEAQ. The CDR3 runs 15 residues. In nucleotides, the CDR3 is TGTGCCAGCAGCCTCTCTGGGATTACCAATTCACCCCTCCACTTT. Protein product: CASSLSGITNSPLHF.